What follows describes a single TCR beta chain. This sample was included in a study of cytomegalovirus exposure and HLA in healthy donors. The ends lost 4 bases at V and 6 bases at J; junction bases unmatched: 7. Germline values: CDR1 KGHSH, CDR2 LQKENI. This CDR3 is 14 amino acids long. PCR used 60 Vbeta primers and 13 Jbeta primers. Original methodology: About 12 million of tens of millions of unique TCR beta chains were shared, per a later count. Clones were sequenced by immunoSEQ multiplex PCR, and TCRdb holds only the in-frame ones, with some missing. The V and J calls and clone size were taken over from that table, and D and trimming were inferred from the DNA. Of 180,000 or so clones listed, roughly 80% are singletons.

The TCR was taken from a woman between 45 and 65 years old in good health and CMV-seropositive. The sample was PBMCs. The V gene is TRBV18, the J gene TRBJ1-2; the match to TRBD1 covers 8 bases. The CDR3 is CASSRDRQGDGYTF. The CDR3 DNA reads TGTGCCAGCTCACGGGACAGGCAGGGGGATGGCTACACCTTC.